These 30 T cell receptor beta chains were all obtained from the same sample, sequenced in a study of blood T cell repertoires in COVID-19. TCRdb's copy holds only in-frame clones and misses some; the assay was immunoSEQ multiplex PCR. The top ten clones hold approximately 4% of a sample with around 170,000 clones, 80% to 90% of them seen once. Sequencing was carried out using peripheral blood. These receptors all stem from a woman aged 70-85 years with acute or convalescent COVID-19.

Details on this clone: The sample has other DNA sequences that encode this CDR3 too. The chain employs TRBV7-2 and TRBJ2-1, with 10 bases that match TRBD2. The V gene's germline CDR1 is SGHTA and CDR2 FQGNSA. This CDR3 is 15 amino acids long. Unmatched junction bases numbered 3, after V lost 5 bases and J lost 2 bases. CDR3 in amino acids: CASSLSGGPYNEQFF. For the CDR3, the DNA is TGTGCCAGCAGCCTTAGCGGGGGGCCCTACAATGAGCAGTTCTTC.

The CDR3 DNA reads TGTGCCAGCAGCTCCCACAGGGGCGCCTACGAGCAGTACTTC. Its translation: CASSSHRGAYEQYF. This chain uses TRBV7-9 with TRBJ2-7; 7 nucleotides match TRBD1. CDR1 SEHNR and CDR2 FQNEAQ come from the germline V gene (reference sequence). The CDR3 consists of 14 residues. V shed 4 bases, J shed 2 bases, and the junction held 5 bases outside the gene matches.

The gene calls are TRBV27 and TRBJ1-2; TRBD1 might be the D (5 bases). With 5 bases removed from V and 7 bases from J, the gap between germline ends came to 11 bases. Germline CDR1 MNHEY, CDR2 SMNVEV (reference sequence). The CDR3 runs to 12 residues. DNA of the CDR3: TGTGCCAGCAGTCAACAGGATGGTGGCTACACCTTC. Residues: CASSQQDGGYTF.

The chain employs TRBV19 and TRBJ1-5; 9 nucleotides line up with TRBD1. The CDR3 sequence is 15 residues long. J was trimmed by 1 base and V by 4 bases; bases with no gene match: 2. In germline, CDR1 is LNHDA, CDR2 SQIVND (reference sequence). For the CDR3, the DNA is TGTGCCAGTAGTAGGACAGGGGAGAGCAATCAGCCCCAGCATTTT. Its translation is CASSRTGESNQPQHF.

J is TRBJ1-1 and V is TRBV7-2, with TRBD1 matching over 12 bases. Germline values: CDR1 SGHTA, CDR2 FQGNSA. The CDR3 runs 18 residues. V lost 5 bases, J lost 0 bases, and 10 bases stayed unmatched. The DNA for the CDR3 is TGTGCCAGCAGCCTATACGGGGACAGGGGGCCGATGAACACTGAAGCTTTCTTT. It codes for CASSLYGDRGPMNTEAFF.

The sample holds one count of this clone. This chain links TRBV4-3 with TRBJ2-7; 9 positions match TRBD1. CDR3 size: 15 residues. The V gene's germline CDR1 is LGHNA and CDR2 YSLEER. With V trimmed by 0 bases and J by 3 bases, 3 bases remained unmatched. The CDR3: CASSQEETGGYEQYF. CDR3 in DNA: TGCGCCAGCAGCCAAGAAGAGACAGGGGGCTACGAGCAGTACTTC.

The chain links TRBV18 to TRBJ1-6, with D tentatively TRBD1 (5 bases). V lost 1 base to trimming and J lost 10 bases, with 8 bases between them. This CDR3 has 13 residues. Per germline, CDR1 KGHSH and CDR2 LQKENI. The CDR3 reads CASSPQQDSPLHF. In DNA form, the CDR3 reads TGTGCCAGCTCACCACAACAGGACTCACCCCTCCACTTT.

The J gene is TRBJ1-6, the V gene TRBV5-6, with 7 bases aligning to TRBD1. CDR1 is SGHDT and CDR2 is YYEEEE in the germline V gene. This CDR3 spans 15 amino acids. V gave up 2 bases and J gave up 9 bases; unmatched junction bases: 8. This CDR3 reads CASSFTGTAGSPLHF. CDR3 in DNA: TGTGCCAGCAGCTTTACCGGGACAGCCGGTTCACCCCTCCACTTT.

The chain links TRBV6-5 to TRBJ2-1; possibly TRBD1 for D (6 bases). This CDR3 is built from 16 residues. Trimming pared 0 bases from V and 6 bases from J, leaving 15 bases between. Germline CDR1 MNHEY, CDR2 SVGAGI. CDR3 nucleotides: TGTGCCAGCAGTTACTCGACAGGAGCGGTGACCAATGAGCAGTTCTTC. Translating gives CASSYSTGAVTNEQFF.

In its sample, this clone was seen a few times. The genes are TRBV9 and TRBJ2-3; 7 positions agree with TRBD2. V shed 3 bases and J 1 base; nucleotides not matched to a gene: 11. The CDR3 loop spans 17 amino acids. Looked up from germline, CDR1 is SGDLS and CDR2 is YYNGEE. DNA for the CDR3: TGTGCCAGCAGCGCGTCCCTTCGCGGGAGAGGCACAGATACGCAGTATTTT. Protein product: CASSASLRGRGTDTQYF.

The chain is built from TRBV5-1 and TRBJ1-1; 7 nucleotides align to TRBD1. Per germline, CDR1 SGHRS and CDR2 YFSETQ. The CDR3 totals 14 residues. The V segment lost 0 bases and the J segment 4 bases; nucleotides outside the gene matches: 3. CDR3 sequence reads: CASSLDRGGTEAFF. The DNA of the CDR3 is TGCGCCAGCAGCTTGGACAGGGGTGGCACTGAAGCTTTCTTT.

This chain links TRBV9 with TRBJ2-3; possibly TRBD1 for D (8 bases). This CDR3 region has 16 residues. V was cut by 1 base and J by 3 bases, with 15 bases left in between. Germline-derived CDR1 and CDR2 are SGDLS and YYNGEE. The CDR3 DNA reads TGTGCCAGCAGCGTATCGGGGGGACAGGCAACAGATACGCAGTATTTT. As protein: CASSVSGGQATDTQYF. Based on the CDR3 plus reference TRBV9 and TRBJ2-3, the full variable domain is DSGVTQTPKHLITATGQRVTLRCSPRSGDLSVYWYQQSLDQGLQFLIQYYNGEERAKGNILERFSAQQFPDLHSELNLSSLELGDSALYFCASSVSGGQATDTQYFGPGTRLTVL.

This clone showed up just once. The V call is TRBV19, the J call TRBJ1-1, with D perhaps TRBD1 (5 bases). Trimming cost V 7 bases and J 4 bases, with 16 bases left between them. The CDR3 spans 14 residues. Germline V lookup: CDR1 LNHDA, CDR2 SQIVND (reference sequence). In DNA, the CDR3 is TGTGCCAGTAACGGGGCGGGGGGATTCACTGAAGCTTTCTTT. This translates into CASNGAGGFTEAFF.

The CDR3 DNA reads as TGTGCCAGCAGATCCGGGACAGCGAAAGAGTTCCAAGAGACCCAGTACTTC. It specifies CASRSGTAKEFQETQYF. The chain uses TRBV5-8 and TRBJ2-5, with 7 bases lining up with TRBD1. Per germline, CDR1 SGHTS and CDR2 YDEGEE. Trimming took 5 bases from V and 1 from J; bases not matched to a gene: 14. The CDR3 extends over 17 amino acids. Full variable domain (rest looked up from reference TRBV5-8 and TRBJ2-5): EAGVTQSPTHLIKTRGQQATLRCSPISGHTSVYWYQQALGLGLQFLLWYDEGEERNRGNFPPRFSGRQFPNYSSELNVNALELEDSALYLCASRSGTAKEFQETQYFGPGTRLLVL.

The chain is built from TRBV20-1 and TRBJ1-2; D gene uncertain. V was cut by 1 base and J by 7 bases, with 7 bases left in between. From germline, CDR1 is DFQATT and CDR2 SNEGSKA (reference sequence). The CDR3 length is 11 residues. CDR3 sequence: CSARAPGGYTF. DNA for the CDR3: TGCAGTGCTAGAGCGCCGGGTGGCTACACCTTC.

The CDR3 is CASSTGRDRVFYGYTF. Here the CDR3 DNA reads TGTGCCAGTAGTACTGGGCGTGACAGGGTTTTCTATGGCTACACCTTC. This sequence joins TRBV19 and TRBJ1-2, with 7 nucleotides matching TRBD1. CDR1 and CDR2 from the germline V gene are LNHDA and SQIVND (reference sequence). The ends lost 4 bases at V and 4 bases at J; junction bases unmatched: 12. The length of the CDR3 is 16 residues.

The V call is TRBV16, the J call TRBJ2-7; TRBD2 matches at 10 bases. V shed 1 base, J shed 3 bases, and the junction held 6 bases outside the gene matches. CDR3 length: 16 amino acids. CDR1 is KGHSY and CDR2 is FQNENV in the germline V gene. The CDR3: CASSQLSSGRFYEQYF. The CDR3 bases are TGTGCCAGCAGCCAATTATCTAGCGGGAGATTCTACGAGCAGTACTTC.

The chain employs TRBV29-1 and TRBJ2-5; maybe TRBD1 (5 bases). The V end was cut by 4 bases, the J end by 3 bases, with 15 bases between. The CDR3 has 14 residues. Germline assignment: CDR1 SQVTM and CDR2 ANQGSEA. CDR3: CSVAPQGWEETQYF. CDR3 DNA: TGCAGCGTTGCCCCTCAGGGATGGGAAGAGACCCAGTACTTC.

A word on this clone: Different DNA sequences within this sample yield the same CDR3. V is TRBV3-1 (or the pseudogene TRBV3-2) and J is TRBJ2-7, with 8 bases lining up with TRBD1. The germline gives CDR1 LGHDT, CDR2 YNNKEL (reference sequence). The CDR3 runs 15 residues. J gave up 4 bases and V 1 base, and 6 bases lay outside the gene matches. The chain's CDR3 is CASSQGAGGRYEQYF. The CDR3 region has the DNA TGTGCCAGCAGCCAAGGCGCAGGGGGCAGGTACGAGCAGTACTTC.

The V and J genes are TRBV5-1 and TRBJ2-1; perhaps TRBD1 as D (7 bases). Germline V gene lookup returns CDR1 SGHRS and CDR2 YFSETQ. CDR3 size: 13 residues. V was shortened by 8 bases and J by 6 bases, with 15 bases between the two germline ends. CDR3 nucleotides: TGCGCCAGTTTCATCAGGGGGGCCAATGAGCAGTTCTTC. Encoded protein: CASFIRGANEQFF.

This clone came up once. V and J are TRBV15 and TRBJ2-7; TRBD2 agrees at 14 bases. The CDR3 spans 17 residues. Germline CDR1 LNHNV, CDR2 YYDKDF (reference sequence). Trimming cost V 5 bases and J 5 bases; bases outside gene matches: 11. In DNA form, the CDR3 reads TGTGCCACCAGCCCACCGAATGGACTAGCGGGAGGCCACGAGCAGTACTTC. It yields the protein CATSPPNGLAGGHEQYF.

This clone was observed once. This CDR3 reads CASNSDLGRQPQHF. The CDR3 DNA reads TGTGCCAGCAACTCGGACCTGGGGCGTCAGCCCCAGCATTTT. This rearrangement joins TRBV2 to TRBJ1-5; a possible D gene is TRBD1 (5 bases). This CDR3 spans 14 amino acids. V lost 7 bases and J 6 bases, leaving 16 bases between the germline ends. Germline V gene data show CDR1 as SNHLY and CDR2 as FYNNEI.

This clone was counted once. The genes are TRBV11-2 and TRBJ2-7; 10 nucleotides agree with TRBD1. The CDR3 sequence is 14 residues long. Germline V gene lookup returns CDR1 SGHAT and CDR2 FQNNGV. V was clipped by 5 bases and J by 2 bases; unmatched bases: 3. CDR3 nucleotides: TGTGCCAGCAGCACGACAGGGGGCCCCTACGAGCAGTACTTC. Translated: CASSTTGGPYEQYF.

V is TRBV18 and J is TRBJ1-2; D remains ambiguous. Trimming stripped 2 bases from V and 4 bases from J, with 17 bases between. The CDR3 has 16 residues. CDR1 and CDR2 from the germline V gene are KGHSH and LQKENI. CDR3 DNA: TGTGCCAGCTCACCATCTTGGGTACTAGGCGCCTATGGCTACACCTTC. This encodes CASSPSWVLGAYGYTF.

Only one count was recorded for this clone. The junction does not match germline at one end; this may be a read error. V gene TRBV7-7 combines with J gene TRBJ2-1, with D maybe TRBD1 (6 bases). This CDR3 is 13 amino acids long. CDR1 SSHAT and CDR2 FNYEAQ come from the germline V gene (reference sequence). CDR3 DNA: TGTGCTAGCAGCTTAGGGGACGGGACACAGCAGTTCTTC. Translated, it gives CASSLGDGTQQFF.

The chain has TRBV13 and TRBJ1-1; 7 bases match TRBD1. Germline V lookup: CDR1 PRHDT, CDR2 FYEKMQ (reference sequence). V was clipped by 3 bases and J by 6 bases; unmatched bases: 1. This CDR3 is 12 amino acids long. The CDR3, as DNA: TGTGCCAGCAGCTTCGACAGGGCTGAAGCTTTCTTT. The encoded protein is CASSFDRAEAFF.

V and J are TRBV7-2 and TRBJ2-3, with TRBD2 matching 7 bases. Trimming removed 11 bases from V and 0 bases from J; junction bases left unmatched: 5. Germline loops: CDR1 SGHTA, CDR2 FQGNSA. CDR3 length: 13 amino acids. CDR3 residues: CAVGRGSTDTQYF. CDR3 sequence (DNA): TGTGCCGTCGGGCGGGGGAGCACAGATACGCAGTATTTT.

The rearrangement uses TRBV11-2 and TRBJ2-2; TRBD2 agrees at 13 bases. The CDR3 is 19 amino acids. The V and J ends lost 10 bases and 0 bases, in that order; junction bases with no gene match: 14. Germline V gene sequence: CDR1 SGHAT, CDR2 FQNNGV. The CDR3 reads CATHRGTSGKRANTGELFF. CDR3 nucleotide sequence: TGTGCCACCCACCGGGGGACTAGCGGGAAGCGGGCGAACACCGGGGAGCTGTTTTTT.

The chain combines TRBV10-3 with TRBJ1-1; 8 nucleotides align to TRBD1. V was clipped by 1 base and J by 7 bases; unmatched bases: 8. The CDR3 is 15 amino acids. CDR1 ENHRY and CDR2 SYGVKD come from the germline V gene. CDR3 in amino acids: CAISELGQGVGEAFF. DNA for the CDR3: TGTGCCATCAGTGAGTTAGGACAGGGTGTGGGTGAAGCTTTCTTT.

The rearrangement joins TRBV7-2 to TRBJ2-1; the D gene is possibly TRBD2 (7 bases). This CDR3 contains 16 residues. Germline V CDR1 and CDR2: SGHTA, FQGNSA. V was trimmed by 1 base and J by 5 bases, leaving 15 bases between them. The CDR3 region is CASSLVAGAHHNEQFF. CDR3 sequence (DNA): TGTGCCAGCAGCTTAGTGGCGGGGGCCCACCACAATGAGCAGTTCTTC.